The 11 T cell receptor beta chains reported below all come from one sample, sequenced in a study of cytomegalovirus exposure and HLA in healthy donors. Amplification used 60 Vbeta primers and 13 Jbeta primers. Data came from immunoSEQ multiplex PCR; TCRdb stores just in-frame clones and leaves some out. This table holds more than 110,000 clones, 75% to 85% found once. What was sequenced was PBMCs. Receptors were obtained from a man aged 50 or older in good health and CMV-seronegative.

This clone occurred a few times. This chain links TRBV7-9 with TRBJ1-1, with 9 positions matching TRBD1. The junction had 11 bases not matched to a gene; V was cut back by 5 bases and J by 1 base. The CDR3 is 17 residues long. Looked up from germline, CDR1 is SEHNR and CDR2 is FQNEAQ (reference sequence). The CDR3 region has the DNA TGTGCCAGCAGCCAGCAGCGGCCGGGACAGGGGAACACTGAAGCTTTCTTT. Encoded protein: CASSQQRPGQGNTEAFF.

This clone appeared a few times. V is TRBV7-3 and J is TRBJ2-3; no reliable D call. V shed 4 bases and J shed 2 bases, with 7 bases lying between them. The CDR3 is 13 amino acids. CDR1 is SGHTA and CDR2 is FQGTGA in the germline V gene. In DNA, the CDR3 is TGTGCCAGCAGCTGGTCCTACACAGATACGCAGTATTTT. Its translation is CASSWSYTDTQYF. The full variable domain, completed using reference TRBV7-3 and TRBJ2-3, is GAGVSQTPSNKVTEKGKYVELRCDPISGHTALYWYRQSLGQGPEFLIYFQGTGAADDSGLPNDRFFAVRPEGSVSTLKIQRTERGDSAVYLCASSWSYTDTQYFGPGTRLTVL.

The DNA for the CDR3 is TGTGCCAGCAGCCCCCTTGGGGGAGGGGGGAATGAGCAGTTCTTC. The encoded protein is CASSPLGGGGNEQFF. The chain links TRBV11-3 to TRBJ2-1, with D perhaps TRBD2 (7 bases). The V end lost 5 bases, the J end lost 7 bases, and 18 bases lay between the germline ends. CDR3 length: 15 amino acids. CDR1 is SGHNT and CDR2 is YENEEA in the germline V gene.

The rearrangement joins TRBV6-1 to TRBJ1-1, with 8 nucleotides matching TRBD1. The junction had 1 base not matched to a gene; V was cut back by 8 bases and J by 2 bases. Germline V gene data show CDR1 as MNHNS and CDR2 as SASEGT. The CDR3 totals 12 residues. The CDR3 region has the DNA TGTGCCAGCGGACAGGGTAACACTGAAGCTTTCTTT. It specifies CASGQGNTEAFF.

This clone was counted between two and nine times. V usage is TRBV25-1 and J usage is TRBJ1-1; D is ambiguous. Germline CDR1 reads MGHDK; CDR2 reads SYGVNS. CDR3 length equals 15 residues. V lost 6 bases to trimming and J lost 2 bases, with 16 bases between them. CDR3 DNA: TGTGCCAGCAGCCTCGGGCCGGGGAGAAACACTGAAGCTTTCTTT. It specifies CASSLGPGRNTEAFF.

The genes are TRBV6-1 and TRBJ1-4; the D gene is possibly TRBD1 (5 bases). The V end was cut by 6 bases, the J end by 5 bases, with 16 bases between. The germline V gene encodes CDR1 MNHNS and CDR2 SASEGT. This CDR3 is built from 15 residues. Here the CDR3 reads CASSPEGRRNEKLFF. The CDR3 region has the DNA TGTGCCAGCAGCCCGGAGGGGAGACGGAATGAAAAACTGTTTTTT.

This chain joins TRBV6-6 and TRBJ2-7; the match to TRBD2 covers 8 bases. The trim removed 5 bases at V and 4 bases at J, leaving 4 bases unmatched. From germline, CDR1 is MNHNY and CDR2 SVGAGI (reference sequence). The CDR3 extends over 13 amino acids. The CDR3 reads CASSGGGTYEQYF. The CDR3 DNA sequence: TGTGCCAGCAGTGGCGGGGGGACGTACGAGCAGTACTTC.

J is TRBJ1-2 and V is TRBV6-1; 8 nucleotides agree with TRBD1. The CDR3 totals 15 residues. V lost 6 bases to trimming and J lost 8 bases; unmatched junction nucleotides: 14. Germline assignment: CDR1 MNHNS and CDR2 SASEGT. The CDR3 region has the DNA TGTGCCAGCAGAGCCAGTACAGGGGGAATGGGCGGCTACACCTTC. This encodes CASRASTGGMGGYTF.

This chain uses TRBV7-6 with TRBJ2-1; 8 bases agree with TRBD1. CDR1 SGHVS and CDR2 FNYEAQ come from the germline V gene. After removal of 5 bases from V and 8 bases from J, the junction contained 5 bases not matched to a gene. The CDR3 spans 13 residues. Written as DNA, the CDR3 is TGTGCCAGCAGCCCGGACAGGGTCGATGAGCAGTTCTTC. It specifies CASSPDRVDEQFF.

This clone was seen just once. The genes are TRBV6-1 and TRBJ2-7; D is unresolved. Per germline, CDR1 MNHNS and CDR2 SASEGT. V lost 4 bases and J 2 bases, leaving 9 bases between the germline ends. The CDR3 loop spans 13 amino acids. CDR3 nucleotides: TGTGCCAGCAGTGTCCAGGCCGCCTACGAGCAGTACTTC. It translates to CASSVQAAYEQYF.

As regards this clone: Other nucleotide sequences from this sample produce the same CDR3. The chain employs TRBV7-9 and TRBJ2-1, with 9 nucleotides matching TRBD1. CDR1 SEHNR and CDR2 FQNEAQ come from the germline V gene (reference sequence). This CDR3 comprises 14 residues. The junction had 7 bases not matched to a gene; V was cut back by 5 bases and J by 8 bases. CDR3 protein: CASSRDREMHEQFF. The DNA of the CDR3 is TGTGCCAGCAGCCGGGACAGGGAAATGCATGAGCAGTTCTTC.